This T cell receptor (beta chain) was captured by sequencing in a study of tumor and adjacent non-tumor tissue in lung cancer. The CDR3 sequence is 15 residues long. Germline loops: CDR1 MNHEY, CDR2 SVGAGI. TCRbeta libraries were built with three rounds of nested PCR, modified from ARM-PCR. TCRdb re-called the multiplex PCR reads with MiXCR, one entry per CDR3 protein. The sample lists around 60,000 distinct CDR3 sequences, 61% occurring once. This clonotype was counted once. The target antigen is unknown. Study-wide results and limits: Tumor TCR diversity, when higher, was linked to shorter survival. TCR diversity was significantly greater in tumor than normal lung tissue.

The template was RNA from unsorted bulk tissue. More than 3 cm separated this lung sample from the edge of the tumor. Specimen: distant non-tumor lung tissue. The V call is TRBV6-5, the J call TRBJ2-1, with TRBD2 matching over 8 bases. The source is a man aged 65-85 years with non-small cell lung cancer. CDR3 nucleotide sequence: TGTTCCTGCAGTTATGGGATAGCGGGATACAATGAGCAGTTCTTC. Its protein is CSCSYGIAGYNEQFF.